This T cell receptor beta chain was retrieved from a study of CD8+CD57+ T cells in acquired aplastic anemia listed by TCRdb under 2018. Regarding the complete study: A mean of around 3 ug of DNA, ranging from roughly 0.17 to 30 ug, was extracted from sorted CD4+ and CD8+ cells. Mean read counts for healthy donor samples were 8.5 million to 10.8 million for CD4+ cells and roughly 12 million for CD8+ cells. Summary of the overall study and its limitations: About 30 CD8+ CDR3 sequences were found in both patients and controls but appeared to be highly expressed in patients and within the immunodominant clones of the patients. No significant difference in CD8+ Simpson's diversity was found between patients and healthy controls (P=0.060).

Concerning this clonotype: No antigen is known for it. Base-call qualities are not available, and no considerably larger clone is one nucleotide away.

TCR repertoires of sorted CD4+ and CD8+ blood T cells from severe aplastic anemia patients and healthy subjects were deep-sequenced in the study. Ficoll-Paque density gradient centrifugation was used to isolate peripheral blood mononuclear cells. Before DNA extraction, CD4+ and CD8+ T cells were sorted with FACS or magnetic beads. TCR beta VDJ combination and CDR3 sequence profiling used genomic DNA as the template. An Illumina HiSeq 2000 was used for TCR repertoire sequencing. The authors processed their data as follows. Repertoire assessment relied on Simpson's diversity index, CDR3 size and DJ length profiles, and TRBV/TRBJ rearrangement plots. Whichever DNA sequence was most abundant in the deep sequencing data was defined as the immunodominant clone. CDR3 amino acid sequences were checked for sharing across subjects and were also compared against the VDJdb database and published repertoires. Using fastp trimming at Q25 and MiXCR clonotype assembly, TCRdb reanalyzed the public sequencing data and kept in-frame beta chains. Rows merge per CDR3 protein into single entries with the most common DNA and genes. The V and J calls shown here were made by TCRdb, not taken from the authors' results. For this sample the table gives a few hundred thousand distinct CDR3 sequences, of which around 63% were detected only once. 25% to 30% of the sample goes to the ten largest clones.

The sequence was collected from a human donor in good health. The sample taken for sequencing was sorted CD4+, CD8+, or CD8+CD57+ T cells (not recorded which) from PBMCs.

This receptor carries the CDR3 CASSPGGQGLNSPLHF. The DNA sequence reads TGTGCCAGCAGCCCCGGAGGACAGGGACTAAATTCACCCCTCCACTTT. The V gene is TRBV9 and the J gene is TRBJ1-6, and TRBD1 matches 8 of the central bases. The germline V end is reduced by 4 bases and the J end by 7 bases; junction bases left unmatched: 10. Including the terminal cysteine and phenylalanine, the CDR3 comprises 16 residues. Only CDR3 DNA remains: 48 bases, in frame from the first base. Sequences SGDLS (CDR1) and YYNGEE (CDR2) are obtained from the germline V gene.